This entry describes one T cell receptor beta chain. Its antigen is unidentified. The germline CDR1 and CDR2 sequences are LGHDT and YNNKEL (reference sequence). After removal of 5 bases from V and 4 bases from J, the junction contained 4 bases not matched to a gene. The CDR3 has 14 amino acids. The sample is drawn from a study of blood T cells in healthy people across ages. Points from the study as a whole: A roughly linear age-dependent decrease characterized TCR beta diversity per million T cells.

With a J-beta primer mix and a sample-barcoded 5' primer, a second PCR ran about 6 to 11 cycles. Every cDNA molecule bore a tag from a template-switch adaptor containing 12 random nucleotides. A minimum of 2.5 million CDR3-containing paired-end reads was obtained for each sample. TCRdb independently ran MiXCR on the 5' RACE reads; one entry per CDR3 protein. The sample holds over 700,000 distinct CDR3 sequences, more than 20% seen once. These data are also associated with another study on T cells of mothers and their children.

The sequence was obtained from a boy between 5 and 17 years old in good health. The material sequenced was blood. The chain has TRBV3-1 and TRBJ2-2; 7 nucleotides align to TRBD1. The CDR3 DNA follows: TGTGCCAGCAGCAAACAGGGGAGCACCGGGGAGCTGTTTTTT. Translating gives CASSKQGSTGELFF.